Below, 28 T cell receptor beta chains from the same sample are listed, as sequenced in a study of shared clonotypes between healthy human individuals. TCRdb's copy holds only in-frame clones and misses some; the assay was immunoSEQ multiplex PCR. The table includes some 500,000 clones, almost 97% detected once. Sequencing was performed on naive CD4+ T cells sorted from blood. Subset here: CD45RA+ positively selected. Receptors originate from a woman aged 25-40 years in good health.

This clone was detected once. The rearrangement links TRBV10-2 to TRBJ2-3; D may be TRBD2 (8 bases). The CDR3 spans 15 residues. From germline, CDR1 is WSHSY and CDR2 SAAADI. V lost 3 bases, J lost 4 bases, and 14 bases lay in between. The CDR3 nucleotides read TGCGCCAGCAGTGACCGGGAGGGGGCAGCAGATACGCAGTATTTT. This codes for CASSDREGAADTQYF.

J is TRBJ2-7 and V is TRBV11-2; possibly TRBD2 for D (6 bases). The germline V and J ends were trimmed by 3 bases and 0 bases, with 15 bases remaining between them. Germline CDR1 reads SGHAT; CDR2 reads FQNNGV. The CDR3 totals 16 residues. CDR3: CASSLRGGTHSYEQYF. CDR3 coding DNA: TGTGCCAGCAGCTTGAGAGGAGGGACCCACTCCTACGAGCAGTACTTC.

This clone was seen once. The CDR3 sequence is CASSQVWWGGYEQYF. The CDR3 DNA sequence: TGTGCCAGCAGCCAAGTTTGGTGGGGTGGGTACGAGCAGTACTTC. The rearrangement links TRBV4-2 to TRBJ2-5; D uncertain. With the DNA end fitting TRBJ2-7 better, the J assignment may be wrong. Germline lookup yields CDR1 LGHNA and CDR2 YNFKEQ. The CDR3 is made up of 15 amino acids.

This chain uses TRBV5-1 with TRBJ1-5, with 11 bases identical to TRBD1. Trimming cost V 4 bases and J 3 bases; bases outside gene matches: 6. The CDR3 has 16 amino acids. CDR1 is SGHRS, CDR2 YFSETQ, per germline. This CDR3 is CASSQGTGGANQPQHF. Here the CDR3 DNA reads TGCGCCAGCAGCCAAGGGACAGGGGGGGCCAATCAGCCCCAGCATTTT.

The DNA of the CDR3 is TGTGCCAGCAGATTCGACACGAACTATGGCTACACCTTC. It is translated as CASRFDTNYGYTF. V gene TRBV25-1 combines with J gene TRBJ1-2; D call uncertain. The CDR3 is 13 amino acids. Between the trimmed V and J ends, which lost 6 bases and 2 bases, there was a span of 10 bases. Germline V CDR1 and CDR2: MGHDK, SYGVNS.

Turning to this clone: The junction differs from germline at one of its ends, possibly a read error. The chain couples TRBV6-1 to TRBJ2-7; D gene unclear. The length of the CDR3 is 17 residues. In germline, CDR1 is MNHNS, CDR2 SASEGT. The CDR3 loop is CAISVASAIRGSYEQYF. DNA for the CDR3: TGTGCCATCAGTGTGGCCTCAGCGATACGAGGCTCCTACGAGCAGTACTTC.

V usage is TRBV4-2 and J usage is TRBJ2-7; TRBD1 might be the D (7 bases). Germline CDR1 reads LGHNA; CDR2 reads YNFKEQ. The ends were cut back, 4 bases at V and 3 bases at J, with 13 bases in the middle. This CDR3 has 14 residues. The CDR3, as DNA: TGTGCCAGCAGCCTCCAGGGGGGAAACTACGAGCAGTACTTC. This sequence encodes CASSLQGGNYEQYF.

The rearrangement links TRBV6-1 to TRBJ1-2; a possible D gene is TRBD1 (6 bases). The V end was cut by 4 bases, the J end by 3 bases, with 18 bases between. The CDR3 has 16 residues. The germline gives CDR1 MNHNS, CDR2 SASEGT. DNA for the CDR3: TGTGCCAGCAGTGGGGTAACACAGGGTTTCGACTATGGCTACACCTTC. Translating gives CASSGVTQGFDYGYTF.

The CDR3 coding sequence is TGTGCCAGCAGCTTGGCCTTTCGGAGCTATGGCTACACCTTC. It codes for CASSLAFRSYGYTF. This chain uses TRBV5-6 with TRBJ1-2, with D unresolved. CDR1 is SGHDT and CDR2 is YYEEEE in the germline V gene. Trimming took off 0 bases at V and 4 bases at J, with 10 bases between the two ends. This CDR3 contains 14 residues.

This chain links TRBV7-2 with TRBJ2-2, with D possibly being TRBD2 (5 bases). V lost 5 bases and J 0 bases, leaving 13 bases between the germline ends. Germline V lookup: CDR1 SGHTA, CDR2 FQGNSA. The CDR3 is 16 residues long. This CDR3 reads CASSARTRANTGELFF. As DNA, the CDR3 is TGTGCCAGCAGCGCCCGGACTCGCGCGAACACCGGGGAGCTGTTTTTT. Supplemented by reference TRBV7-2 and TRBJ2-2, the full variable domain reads GAGVSQSPSNKVTEKGKDVELRCDPISGHTALYWYRQSLGQGLEFLIYFQGNSAPDKSGLPSDRFSAERTGGSVSTLTIQRTQQEDSAVYLCASSARTRANTGELFFGEGSRLTVL.

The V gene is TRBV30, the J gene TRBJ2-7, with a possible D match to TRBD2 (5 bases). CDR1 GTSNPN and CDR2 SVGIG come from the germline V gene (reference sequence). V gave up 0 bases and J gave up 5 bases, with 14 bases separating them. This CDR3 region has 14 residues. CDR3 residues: CAWSVGGFIDEQYF. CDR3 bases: TGTGCCTGGAGTGTAGGAGGTTTTATAGACGAGCAGTACTTC.

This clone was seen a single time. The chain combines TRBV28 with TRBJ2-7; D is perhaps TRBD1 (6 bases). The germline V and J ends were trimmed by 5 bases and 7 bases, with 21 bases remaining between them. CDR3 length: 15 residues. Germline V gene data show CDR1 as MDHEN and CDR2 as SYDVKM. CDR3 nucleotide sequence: TGTGCCAGCAGTCTGGGCGGCACAGGGACCCAGGAGCAGTACTTC. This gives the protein CASSLGGTGTQEQYF.

The CDR3 protein is CASSLAGGSQPQHF. The DNA for the CDR3 is TGTGCCAGCAGCTTGGCTGGGGGTAGTCAGCCCCAGCATTTT. The chain uses TRBV11-2 and TRBJ1-5, with D perhaps TRBD1 (5 bases). The length of the CDR3 is 14 residues. The V gene lost 3 bases and the J gene lost 6 bases, with 12 bases spanning the gap. The germline gives CDR1 SGHAT, CDR2 FQNNGV.

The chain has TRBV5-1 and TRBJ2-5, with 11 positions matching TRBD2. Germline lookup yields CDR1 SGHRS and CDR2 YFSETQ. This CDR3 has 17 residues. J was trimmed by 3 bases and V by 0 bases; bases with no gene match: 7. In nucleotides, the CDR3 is TGCGCCAGCAGCTTGGGACTAGCGGGAACGGGGGAAGAGACCCAGTACTTC. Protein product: CASSLGLAGTGEETQYF.

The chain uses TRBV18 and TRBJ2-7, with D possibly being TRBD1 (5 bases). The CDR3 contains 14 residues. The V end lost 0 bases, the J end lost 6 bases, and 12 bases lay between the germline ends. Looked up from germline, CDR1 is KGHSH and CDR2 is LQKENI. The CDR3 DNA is TGTGCCAGCTCACCACCGACGCCAGGGTTCGAGCAGTACTTC. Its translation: CASSPPTPGFEQYF.

The CDR3 nucleotides are TGTGCCAGCAGAGGCAGCACCAATGAGCAGTTCTTC. It specifies CASRGSTNEQFF. V is TRBV28 and J is TRBJ2-1; D uncertain. The V end was cut by 6 bases, the J end by 6 bases, with 9 bases between. The CDR3 sequence is 12 residues long. Looked up from germline, CDR1 is MDHEN and CDR2 is SYDVKM.

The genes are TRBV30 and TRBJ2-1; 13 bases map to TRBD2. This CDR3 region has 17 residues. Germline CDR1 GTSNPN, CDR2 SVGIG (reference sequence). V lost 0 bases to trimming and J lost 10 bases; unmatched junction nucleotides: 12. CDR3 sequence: CAWSVGLAGAGAAEQFF. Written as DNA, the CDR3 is TGTGCCTGGAGTGTCGGACTAGCGGGAGCGGGGGCAGCGGAGCAGTTCTTC.

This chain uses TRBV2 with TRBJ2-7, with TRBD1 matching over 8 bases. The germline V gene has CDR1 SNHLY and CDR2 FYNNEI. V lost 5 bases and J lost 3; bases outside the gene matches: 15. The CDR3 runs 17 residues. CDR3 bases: TGTGCCAGCAGTAGATACTCACCGGGACAGGCGTTCTACGAGCAGTACTTC. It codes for CASSRYSPGQAFYEQYF. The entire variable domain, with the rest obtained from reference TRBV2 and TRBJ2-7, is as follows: EPEVTQTPSHQVTQMGQEVILRCVPISNHLYFYWYRQILGQKVEFLVSFYNNEISEKSEIFDDQFSVERPDGSNFTLKIRSTKLEDSAMYFCASSRYSPGQAFYEQYFGPGTRLTVT.

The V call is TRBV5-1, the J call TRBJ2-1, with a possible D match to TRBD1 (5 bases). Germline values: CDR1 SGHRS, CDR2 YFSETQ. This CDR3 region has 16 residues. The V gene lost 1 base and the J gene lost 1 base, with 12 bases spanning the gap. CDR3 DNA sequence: TGCGCCAGCAGCTTGTTGACGACAGATTCCTACAATGAGCAGTTCTTC. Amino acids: CASSLLTTDSYNEQFF.

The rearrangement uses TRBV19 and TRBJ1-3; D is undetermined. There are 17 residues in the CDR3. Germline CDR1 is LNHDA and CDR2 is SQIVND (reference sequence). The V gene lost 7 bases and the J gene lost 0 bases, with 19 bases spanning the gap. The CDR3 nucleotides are TGTGCCAGTACTCCAGCCGGAAGACACGTCTCTGGAAACACCATATATTTT. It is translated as CASTPAGRHVSGNTIYF.

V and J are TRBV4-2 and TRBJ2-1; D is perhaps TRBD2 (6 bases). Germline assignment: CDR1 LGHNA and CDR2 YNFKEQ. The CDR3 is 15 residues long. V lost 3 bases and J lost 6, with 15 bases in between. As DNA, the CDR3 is TGTGCCAGCAGCCAGTCTGACGGGAGTGGCAATGAGCAGTTCTTC. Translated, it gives CASSQSDGSGNEQFF.

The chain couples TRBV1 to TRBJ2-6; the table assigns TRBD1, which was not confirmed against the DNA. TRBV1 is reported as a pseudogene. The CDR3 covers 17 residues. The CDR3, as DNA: TGCACCACCGTCTGGGGGCCGGATTACTCTGGGGCCAACGTCCTGACTTTC. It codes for CTTVWGPDYSGANVLTF.

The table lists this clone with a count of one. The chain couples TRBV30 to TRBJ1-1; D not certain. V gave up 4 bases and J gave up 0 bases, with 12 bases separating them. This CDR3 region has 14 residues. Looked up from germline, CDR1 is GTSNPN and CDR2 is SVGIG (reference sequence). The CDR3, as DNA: TGTGCCTGGATCCGGACGGCTATGAACACTGAAGCTTTCTTT. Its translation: CAWIRTAMNTEAFF.

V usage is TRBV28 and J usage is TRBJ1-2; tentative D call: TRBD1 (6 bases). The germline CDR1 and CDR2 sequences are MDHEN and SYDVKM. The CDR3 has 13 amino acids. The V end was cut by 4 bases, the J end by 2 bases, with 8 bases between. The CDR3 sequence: CASSYGGNYGYTF. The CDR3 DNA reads TGTGCCAGCAGTTACGGGGGCAACTATGGCTACACCTTC.

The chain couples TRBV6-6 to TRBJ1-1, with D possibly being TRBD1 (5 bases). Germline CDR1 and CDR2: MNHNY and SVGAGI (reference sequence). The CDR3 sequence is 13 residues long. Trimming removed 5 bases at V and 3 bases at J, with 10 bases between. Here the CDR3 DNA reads TGTGCCAGCAGTACTGGGGGGTACACTGAAGCTTTCTTT. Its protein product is CASSTGGYTEAFF.

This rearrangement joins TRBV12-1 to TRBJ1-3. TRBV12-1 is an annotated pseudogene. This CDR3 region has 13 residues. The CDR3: CASSVGPKNTIYF. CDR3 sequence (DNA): TGTGCCAGCAGCGTGGGACCGAAAAACACCATATATTTT.

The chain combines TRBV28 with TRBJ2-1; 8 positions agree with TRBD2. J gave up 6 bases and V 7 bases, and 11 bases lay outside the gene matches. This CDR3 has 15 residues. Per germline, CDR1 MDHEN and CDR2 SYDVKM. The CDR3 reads CASTGSSGIVNEQFF. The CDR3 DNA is TGTGCCAGCACCGGGAGTAGCGGGATTGTCAATGAGCAGTTCTTC.

CDR3 sequence (DNA): TGTGCCAGTAGTCGGACCCTTGGAAGTAATCAGCCCCAGCATTTT. It yields the protein CASSRTLGSNQPQHF. The gene calls are TRBV19 and TRBJ1-5; D uncertain. Trimming removed 5 bases at V and 4 bases at J, with 15 bases between. The CDR3 has 15 residues. CDR1 and CDR2 from the germline V gene are LNHDA and SQIVND (reference sequence).